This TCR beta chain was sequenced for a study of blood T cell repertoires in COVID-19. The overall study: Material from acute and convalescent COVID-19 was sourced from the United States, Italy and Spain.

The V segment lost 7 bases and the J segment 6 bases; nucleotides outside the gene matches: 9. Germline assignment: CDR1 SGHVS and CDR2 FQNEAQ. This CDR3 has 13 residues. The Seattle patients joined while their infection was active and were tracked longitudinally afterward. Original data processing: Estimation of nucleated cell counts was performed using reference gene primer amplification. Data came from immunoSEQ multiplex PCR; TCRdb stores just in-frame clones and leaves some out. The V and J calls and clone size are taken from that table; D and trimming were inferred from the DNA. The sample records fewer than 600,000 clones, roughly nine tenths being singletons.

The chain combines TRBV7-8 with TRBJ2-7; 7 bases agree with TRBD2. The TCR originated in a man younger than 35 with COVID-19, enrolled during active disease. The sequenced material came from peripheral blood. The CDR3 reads CASNSSPGGEQYF. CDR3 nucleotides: TGTGCCAGCAATTCGTCCCCGGGGGGCGAGCAGTACTTC.